The source of this T cell receptor (beta chain) is a study of beta chain features in type 1 diabetes. Points on this clone: Its antigen is as yet unknown.

Of the isolated RNA, all was reverse transcribed, and so the sequenced material was expressed TCRB transcripts. This table comes from immunoSEQ multiplex PCR, and its TCRdb copy is limited to in-frame clones, with some not included. The sample records under 300,000 clones, around 25% being singletons. Whole-study results and caveats: A potential influence of HLA type upon TCRB rearrangement remained unresolved herein. All four CD4+ subsets of Type 1 diabetes patients contained TCRB CDR3s that were moderately but significantly shorter.

The CDR3 runs 14 residues. V dropped 1 base and J dropped 6 bases, with 10 bases sitting between them. In germline, CDR1 is LNHDA, CDR2 SQIVND (reference sequence). The genes are TRBV19 and TRBJ2-1, with D uncertain. The receptor was isolated from a woman aged 30 to 39 with type 1 diabetes. Sequenced material: naive CD4+ T cells from blood. The CDR3 loop reads CASSIGGQRNEQFF. The CDR3 bases are TGTGCCAGTAGTATAGGAGGCCAGCGCAATGAGCAGTTCTTC. The variable domain in full, completed from reference TRBV19 and TRBJ2-1, reads DGGITQSPKYLFRKEGQNVTLSCEQNLNHDAMYWYRQDPGQGLRLIYYSQIVNDFQKGDIAEGYSVSREKKESFPLTVTSAQKNPTAFYLCASSIGGQRNEQFFGPGTRLTVL.